This TCR beta chain comes out of a study of blood T cells in healthy people across ages. Study results and limitations: For the donors, CMV status was unknown and possibly confounded expanded clonotype changes. Without sorted subsets, naive and antigen-experienced compartments could not be conclusively compared.

The CDR3 spans 15 residues. Trimming left V 0 bases short and J 4 bases short, with 11 bases between. Germline CDR1 and CDR2: MNHEY and SMNVEV (reference sequence). Alongside a J-beta primer mix, a sample-barcoded 5' primer served in a second PCR lasting about 7 to 11 cycles. TCRdb analysed the 5' RACE reads with MiXCR anew, one entry per CDR3 protein. This sample has roughly 2 million distinct CDR3 sequences; around half occur once, and the top ten carry around 2.1%. Of note for this clonotype: Its antigen is undetermined.

The material sequenced was blood. The clonotype comes from a woman in her forties in good health. V is TRBV27 and J is TRBJ2-3; no clear D gene. The CDR3 spells CASSLSGSLADTQYF. The CDR3 DNA is TGTGCCAGCAGTTTATCTGGCAGTCTCGCAGATACGCAGTATTTT.